Presented here are 21 T cell receptor beta chains from one specimen sequenced in a study of technical replicates of blood from several donors. The method was immunoSEQ multiplex PCR; TCRdb's version includes in-frame clones alone and lacks a portion of them. The profile shows 80,000 to 100,000 clones, 95% of them singletons. The sequenced sample consisted of T cells isolated from PBMCs. Receptors originate from a human donor in good health.

This clone was found a few times. V is TRBV29-1 and J is TRBJ1-1; tentatively, D is TRBD1 (6 bases). V was pared by 0 bases and J by 5 bases, with 10 bases between. The CDR3 has 13 amino acids. The V gene's germline CDR1 is SQVTM and CDR2 ANQGSEA. The CDR3 region is CSVEEQGLTEAFF. The CDR3 DNA sequence: TGCAGCGTTGAAGAGCAGGGGTTAACTGAAGCTTTCTTT.

The sample holds a few counts of this clone. The gene calls are TRBV6-1 and TRBJ1-5; 7 bases are a match to TRBD1. V shed 2 bases and J 5 bases; nucleotides not matched to a gene: 6. The CDR3 is 15 residues long. Germline CDR1 is MNHNS and CDR2 is SASEGT. CDR3 sequence (DNA): TGTGCCAGCAGTGAAAAACGACAGGGCTATCAGCCCCAGCATTTT. It codes for CASSEKRQGYQPQHF.

The V gene is TRBV10-3, the J gene TRBJ2-1; 12 positions agree with TRBD2. The CDR3 extends over 17 amino acids. Trimming at V came to 6 bases and at J to 6 bases, leaving 12 bases not matched to a gene. Germline CDR1 and CDR2: ENHRY and SYGVKD. The CDR3 DNA sequence: TGTGCCATCAGAGGGGGACTAGCGGGTATTACCTTCAATGAGCAGTTCTTC. Its translation: CAIRGGLAGITFNEQFF.

This clone was found once. V gene TRBV5-1 combines with J gene TRBJ2-7; 7 bases are a match to TRBD2. CDR3 length: 17 amino acids. V lost 7 bases to trimming and J lost 3 bases; unmatched junction nucleotides: 19. Per germline, CDR1 SGHRS and CDR2 YFSETQ. DNA of the CDR3: TGCGCCAGCGCCGGGACTACCGATAGGGGCCATGGCTACGAGCAGTACTTC. This encodes CASAGTTDRGHGYEQYF.

The genes are TRBV2 and TRBJ2-7; D possibly corresponds to TRBD1 (5 bases). This CDR3 comprises 14 residues. From germline, CDR1 is SNHLY and CDR2 FYNNEI. The germline V and J ends were trimmed by 0 bases and 4 bases, with 10 bases remaining between them. CDR3 coding DNA: TGTGCCAGCAGTGAAGCGGCAGGGCCTTACGAGCAGTACTTC. It is translated as CASSEAAGPYEQYF. The variable domain in full, with the rest retrieved from reference TRBV2 and TRBJ2-7, is EPEVTQTPSHQVTQMGQEVILRCVPISNHLYFYWYRQILGQKVEFLVSFYNNEISEKSEIFDDQFSVERPDGSNFTLKIRSTKLEDSAMYFCASSEAAGPYEQYFGPGTRLTVT.

The J gene is TRBJ2-7, the V gene TRBV5-1, with 8 nucleotides matching TRBD1. After removal of 7 bases from V and 2 bases from J, the junction contained 2 bases not matched to a gene. Germline V CDR1 and CDR2: SGHRS, YFSETQ. The CDR3 is made up of 12 amino acids. The CDR3: CASRDRTYEQYF. The CDR3 DNA follows: TGCGCCAGCCGGGACAGGACCTACGAGCAGTACTTC. The full variable domain, with the rest looked up from reference TRBV5-1 and TRBJ2-7, is KAGVTQTPRYLIKTRGQQVTLSCSPISGHRSVSWYQQTPGQGLQFLFEYFSETQRNKGNFPGRFSGRQFSNSRSEMNVSTLELGDSALYLCASRDRTYEQYFGPGTRLTVT.

The genes are TRBV7-9 and TRBJ2-1; 8 positions match TRBD2. CDR1 is SEHNR, CDR2 FQNEAQ, per germline (reference sequence). The CDR3 has 16 residues. Losses at the gene ends were 5 bases for V and 2 bases for J; bases not matched to a gene: 8. For the CDR3, the DNA is TGTGCCAGCAGCACCACTAGCGGAAAGACCTACAATGAGCAGTTCTTC. Translating gives CASSTTSGKTYNEQFF.

The chain is built from TRBV5-4 and TRBJ2-2; 8 nucleotides line up with TRBD1. Unmatched junction bases numbered 18, after V lost 4 bases and J lost 1 base. Germline V gene lookup returns CDR1 SGHNT and CDR2 YYREEE (reference sequence). This CDR3 has 20 amino acids. CDR3 bases: TGTGCCAGCAGCCTCCGTCCTGGACAGGGCAACCGGAAGAACACCGGGGAGCTGTTTTTT. Protein: CASSLRPGQGNRKNTGELFF.

The V and J genes are TRBV19 and TRBJ2-5; TRBD2 matches 8 bases. Per germline, CDR1 LNHDA and CDR2 SQIVND (reference sequence). V gave up 1 base and J gave up 2 bases; unmatched junction bases: 3. The CDR3 extends over 15 amino acids. CDR3: CASSIAGGNQETQYF. The CDR3 DNA reads as TGTGCCAGTAGTATAGCGGGGGGGAATCAAGAGACCCAGTACTTC.

This clone was detected once. The chain links TRBV6-1 to TRBJ1-1; TRBD1 might be the D (6 bases). V lost 6 bases and J 1 base, leaving 9 bases between the germline ends. The germline V gene encodes CDR1 MNHNS and CDR2 SASEGT. The CDR3 contains 13 residues. In nucleotides, the CDR3 is TGTGCCAGCAGGGGGGCAGGGAACACTGAAGCTTTCTTT. Protein: CASRGAGNTEAFF.

This chain links TRBV6-5 with TRBJ1-2; 8 bases agree with TRBD1. CDR3 length: 14 amino acids. V dropped 6 bases and J dropped 5; count of bases not matched to a gene: 8. Germline V gene data show CDR1 as MNHEY and CDR2 as SVGAGI. CDR3 sequence reads: CASRPTGVGYGYTF. The CDR3 coding sequence is TGTGCCAGCAGGCCGACAGGGGTCGGATATGGCTACACCTTC.

V and J are TRBV15 and TRBJ2-7; a weak D match, TRBD1 (5 bases). The CDR3 is made up of 16 amino acids. V gave up 1 base and J gave up 1 base, with 14 bases separating them. Germline lookup yields CDR1 LNHNV and CDR2 YYDKDF (reference sequence). CDR3 protein: CATSRGYVGASYEQYF. The CDR3, as DNA: TGTGCCACCAGCAGAGGGTACGTAGGGGCATCCTACGAGCAGTACTTC.

This chain connects TRBV4-1 to TRBJ2-1; 7 positions match TRBD2. The V segment lost 4 bases and the J segment 7 bases; nucleotides outside the gene matches: 13. The CDR3 consists of 16 residues. Germline CDR1 reads MGHRA; CDR2 reads YSYEKL. In DNA, the CDR3 is TGCGCCAGCAGCCCCAGAGGAGGCGGGAGAGGAAATGAGCAGTTCTTC. This translates into CASSPRGGGRGNEQFF.

The genes are TRBV27 and TRBJ1-2; D not certain. Germline CDR1 and CDR2: MNHEY and SMNVEV (reference sequence). This CDR3 has 12 residues. Trimming stripped 2 bases from V and 9 bases from J, with 10 bases between. CDR3 bases: TGTGCCAGCAGTTTAGACTCCCTCCGCTACACCTTC. Translated, it gives CASSLDSLRYTF.

The chain joins TRBV7-9 to TRBJ2-7; 12 positions match TRBD2. CDR3 length: 17 residues. CDR1 is SEHNR, CDR2 FQNEAQ, per germline (reference sequence). Germline trimming cut 3 bases from V and 3 bases from J; bases unmatched to any gene: 9. CDR3 bases: TGTGCCAGCAGCTTCGGTCTAGCGGGAGGGCCAGGCTACGAGCAGTACTTC. Its translation: CASSFGLAGGPGYEQYF.

The chain couples TRBV5-4 to TRBJ2-3; TRBD2 matches at 9 bases. J lost 0 bases, V lost 4 bases, and 9 bases had no gene match. Germline-derived CDR1 and CDR2 are SGHNT and YYREEE (reference sequence). This CDR3 spans 17 amino acids. CDR3 sequence (DNA): TGTGCCAGCAGCCCGCTACGACTAGCGGCTAGCACAGATACGCAGTATTTT. This gives the protein CASSPLRLAASTDTQYF.

The chain uses TRBV6-6 and TRBJ2-5, with 7 bases aligning to TRBD1. The J segment lost 3 bases and the V segment lost 8 bases, leaving 15 bases of the junction unmatched. The CDR3 spans 16 residues. Germline V lookup: CDR1 MNHNY, CDR2 SVGAGI (reference sequence). CDR3: CASGNRGTRYEETQYF. DNA for the CDR3: TGTGCCAGCGGCAACAGGGGTACTCGATACGAAGAGACCCAGTACTTC.

The chain carries TRBV10-3 and TRBJ2-5; the match to TRBD1 covers 8 bases. Germline values: CDR1 ENHRY, CDR2 SYGVKD. The CDR3 consists of 13 residues. V lost 9 bases to trimming and J lost 2 bases; unmatched junction nucleotides: 5. The CDR3 nucleotides read TGTGCCATAGGACAGGGTCCACAAGAGACCCAGTACTTC. It codes for CAIGQGPQETQYF.

The V gene is TRBV2, the J gene TRBJ2-1; TRBD2 agrees at 7 bases. This CDR3 region has 14 residues. Unmatched junction bases numbered 9, after V lost 5 bases and J lost 8 bases. Germline assignment: CDR1 SNHLY and CDR2 FYNNEI. In DNA form, the CDR3 reads TGTGCCAGCAGTTACGGACTAGTTCTCGATGAGCAGTTCTTC. This codes for CASSYGLVLDEQFF. Full variable domain (remainder filled in from reference TRBV2 and TRBJ2-1): EPEVTQTPSHQVTQMGQEVILRCVPISNHLYFYWYRQILGQKVEFLVSFYNNEISEKSEIFDDQFSVERPDGSNFTLKIRSTKLEDSAMYFCASSYGLVLDEQFFGPGTRLTVL.

This chain uses TRBV4-1 with TRBJ2-1; TRBD2 is a possible D gene (5 bases). The CDR3 extends over 15 amino acids. V was pared by 1 base and J by 8 bases, with 15 bases between. Per the germline V gene, CDR1 is MGHRA and CDR2 is YSYEKL. This CDR3 reads CASSQVERASHEQFF. The CDR3 DNA reads as TGCGCCAGCAGCCAAGTCGAGAGGGCCAGCCATGAGCAGTTCTTC.

This clone was recorded once. The gene calls are TRBV18 and TRBJ2-7; possibly TRBD2 for D (6 bases). The CDR3 consists of 17 residues. Trimming shortened V by 3 bases and J by 3 bases, and 21 bases separated the two germline ends. Germline loops: CDR1 KGHSH, CDR2 LQKENI. The CDR3 DNA follows: TGTGCCAGCTCACCTTTCCGTGTGAGCGGGTCTAACTACGAGCAGTACTTC. Its translation is CASSPFRVSGSNYEQYF.